Presented here are 2 T cell receptor beta chains from one specimen sequenced in a study of post-analysis software for immune sequencing data. cDNA libraries for TCR beta contained unique molecular identifiers. TCRdb reprocessed the PCR reads via MiXCR and lists one record per CDR3 protein. The data hold roughly 600,000 distinct CDR3 sequences, with roughly 40% observed a single time. Whole-study findings and limits: In patients, TRBV5-6, TRBV5-1 and TRBV20-1 belonged to 4 or 5 TRBV segments found more frequently than in controls.

No cognate antigen is known for these TCRs. Sequenced input: blood. Every receptor here comes from a girl between 10 and 17 years old with multiple sclerosis.

Here the CDR3 DNA reads TGCGCCAGCAGGGGTTTAGCGGGGGGAAACAATGAGCAGTTCTTC. Translation: CASRGLAGGNNEQFF. The chain recombines TRBV5-1 with TRBJ2-1; 10 bases map to TRBD2. Germline V gene sequence: CDR1 SGHRS, CDR2 YFSETQ. The length of the CDR3 is 15 residues. Germline trimming cut 5 bases from V and 5 bases from J; bases unmatched to any gene: 7.

The genes are TRBV12-3 or TRBV12-4 and TRBJ1-5, with a tentative D call TRBD1 (6 bases). Trimming took 7 bases from V and 4 from J, leaving 14 bases between them. The CDR3 sequence is 14 residues long. The CDR3 DNA follows: TGTGCCAGCACCGAAGGGGGGCTTAATCAGCCCCAGCATTTT. It encodes CASTEGGLNQPQHF.